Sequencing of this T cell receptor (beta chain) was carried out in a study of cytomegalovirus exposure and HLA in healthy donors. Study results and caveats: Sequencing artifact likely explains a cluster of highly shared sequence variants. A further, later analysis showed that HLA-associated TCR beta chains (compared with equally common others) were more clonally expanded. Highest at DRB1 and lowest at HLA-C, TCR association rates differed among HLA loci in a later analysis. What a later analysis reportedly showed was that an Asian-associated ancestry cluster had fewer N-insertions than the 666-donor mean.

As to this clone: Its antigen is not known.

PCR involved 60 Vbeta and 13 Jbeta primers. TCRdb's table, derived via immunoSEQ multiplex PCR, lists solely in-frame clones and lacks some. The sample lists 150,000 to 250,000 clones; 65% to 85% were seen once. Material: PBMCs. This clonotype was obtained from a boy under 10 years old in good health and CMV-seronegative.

The DNA of the CDR3 is TGTGCCAGCAGTGCCCCGGCGGGGGGGGCCGTCGGCGGGGAGCTGTTTTTT. Amino acid sequence: CASSAPAGGAVGGELFF. V usage is TRBV6-1 and J usage is TRBJ2-2; 9 bases align to TRBD2. Trimming cost V 4 bases and J 7 bases; bases outside gene matches: 13. From germline, CDR1 is MNHNS and CDR2 SASEGT. The CDR3 runs 17 residues.